These T cell receptor beta chains were read from a single sample in a study of T cell responses to AZD1222 COVID-19 vaccine. Produced via immunoSEQ multiplex PCR; TCRdb's table is partial and in-frame only. The sample includes tens of thousands of clones, over 75% of them seen just once. This specimen consisted of peripheral blood, obtained on day 0 of AZD1222 vaccination. The receptors shown here come from an adult in good health. Both conserved end residues are part of each CDR3. D genes are given only for firm matches. Some rows have no size entry. The others give once, few or many, or a class for an expanded clone.

clone size,V gene,J gene,D gene,CDR3 protein,CDR3 DNA
-,TRBV12-3/TRBV12-4,TRBJ1-1,-,CASSFEVNTEAFF,TGTGCCAGCAGTTTCGAGGTCAACACTGAAGCTTTCTTT
-,TRBV5-8,TRBJ1-2,-,CASTRAEGGYTF,TGTGCCAGCACCAGGGCCGAAGGGGGCTACACCTTC
-,TRBV11-2,TRBJ1-1,TRBD1,CASSLDRGTDEAFF,TGTGCCAGCAGCTTAGATAGGGGGACAGACGAAGCTTTCTTT
-,TRBV19,TRBJ2-4,-,CASSRWQGQGVGMNIQYF,TGTGCCAGTAGTAGGTGGCAAGGTCAGGGCGTAGGTATGAACATTCAGTACTTC
-,TRBV23-1,TRBJ2-3,-,CASSQSSDFSTDTQYF,TGCGCCAGCAGTCAATCGTCGGACTTTAGCACAGATACGCAGTATTTT
-,TRBV7-9,TRBJ2-6,TRBD1,CASSRTGAGANVLTF,TGTGCCAGCAGTCGGACAGGGGCTGGGGCCAACGTCCTGACTTTC
-,TRBV29-1,TRBJ2-3,-,CSVGTWGLDTQYF,TGCAGCGTTGGGACGTGGGGATTAGATACGCAGTATTTT
-,TRBV6-5,TRBJ2-7,-,CASSPTYTSYEQYF,TGTGCCAGCAGCCCGACCTACACCTCCTACGAGCAGTACTTC
-,TRBV12-3/TRBV12-4,TRBJ1-2,TRBD1,CASRRDRVAGYTF,TGTGCCAGCAGACGGGACAGGGTTGCTGGCTACACCTTC
-,TRBV15,TRBJ1-2,-,CATSRDRDRSFGYTF,TGTGCCACCAGCAGAGATCGCGACAGGTCCTTCGGCTACACCTTC
-,TRBV5-6,TRBJ2-7,TRBD2,CASSNLAGIIYEQYF,TGTGCCAGCAGCAACTTAGCGGGGATTATCTACGAGCAGTACTTC
-,TRBV5-1,TRBJ2-3,-,CASSLGGASTDTQYF,TGCGCCAGCAGCCTCGGAGGGGCGAGCACAGATACGCAGTATTTT
-,TRBV7-2,TRBJ1-6,-,CASSEDYSPLHF,TGTGCCAGCAGCGAAGACTACTCACCCCTCCACTTT
-,TRBV5-4,TRBJ1-2,TRBD1,CAWTGVYGYTF,TGTGCCTGGACAGGGGTCTATGGCTACACCTTC
-,TRBV6-6,TRBJ2-6,TRBD1,CAVRDRGGSGANVLTF,TGTGCCGTTCGGGACAGGGGAGGCTCTGGGGCCAACGTCCTGACTTTC
-,TRBV18,TRBJ2-5,-,CASSIAESFAQETQYF,TGTGCCAGCTCCATTGCTGAGAGTTTTGCCCAAGAGACCCAGTACTTC
-,TRBV6-5,TRBJ1-6,-,CASRVYSSYNSPLHF,TGTGCCAGCAGGGTTTATAGCTCCTATAATTCACCCCTCCACTTT
-,TRBV18,TRBJ2-1,-,CASSPYQLSDNEQFF,TGTGCCAGCTCACCCTACCAACTCAGTGACAATGAGCAGTTCTTC
-,TRBV4-2,TRBJ1-1,TRBD1,CASSQRTGGNTEAFF,TGTGCCAGCAGCCAACGGACAGGGGGGAACACTGAAGCTTTCTTT
-,TRBV5-1,TRBJ2-7,TRBD2,CASKGGGTYEQYF,TGCGCCAGTAAAGGCGGGGGAACCTACGAGCAGTACTTC
-,TRBV12-3/TRBV12-4,TRBJ1-2,-,CASSPGVYGYTF,TGTGCCAGCAGCCCAGGGGTCTATGGCTACACCTTC
-,TRBV7-9,TRBJ1-2,-,CASSDPTEFRGYTF,TGTGCCAGCAGCGACCCGACAGAGTTTCGTGGCTACACCTTC
-,TRBV5-1,TRBJ1-6,-,CASSLEGTGGGYNSPLHF,TGCGCCAGCAGCTTGGAGGGCACAGGAGGGGGGTATAATTCACCCCTCCACTTT
-,TRBV5-1,TRBJ2-1,-,CASSLTVRSEQFF,TGCGCCAGCAGCTTGACAGTCAGGAGTGAGCAGTTCTTC
-,TRBV30,TRBJ1-1,-,CAWTWDTKSVKAFF,TGTGCCTGGACCTGGGACACCAAAAGTGTTAAAGCTTTCTTT
-,TRBV3-1/TRBV3-2,TRBJ1-5,-,CASSQLQATPAGNQPQHF,TGTGCCAGCAGCCAATTGCAGGCCACCCCCGCCGGCAATCAGCCCCAGCATTTT
few,TRBV2,TRBJ2-2,TRBD1,CASSVPGQGAGTGELFF,TGTGCCAGCAGCGTCCCGGGACAGGGGGCGGGCACCGGGGAGCTGTTTTTT
-,TRBV6-5,TRBJ1-1,TRBD1,CASRGQVNTEAFF,TGTGCCAGCAGGGGACAGGTGAACACTGAAGCTTTCTTT
-,TRBV3-1/TRBV3-2,TRBJ2-1,TRBD1,CASSPRQGPYNEQFF,TGTGCCAGCAGCCCCCGACAGGGGCCTTACAATGAGCAGTTCTTC
-,TRBV2,TRBJ2-5,-,CASSALGIRGETQYF,TGTGCCAGCAGCGCCCTCGGAATTAGGGGAGAGACCCAGTACTTC
-,TRBV5-4,TRBJ1-5,TRBD1,CASSRDRGNQPQHF,TGTGCCAGCAGCCGGGACAGGGGAAATCAGCCCCAGCATTTT
few,TRBV4-1,TRBJ1-5,-,CASSQKQGGGANQPQHF,TGCGCCAGCAGCCAAAAACAGGGTGGGGGAGCCAATCAGCCCCAGCATTTT
few,TRBV11-1,TRBJ2-3,-,CASSLERSSTDTQYF,TGTGCCAGCAGCTTAGAACGATCTAGCACAGATACGCAGTATTTT
-,TRBV19,TRBJ2-7,-,CASSTGGLNYEQYF,TGTGCCAGTAGTACGGGGGGCCTTAACTACGAGCAGTACTTC
-,TRBV2,TRBJ1-4,-,CASSVVGTVNDAEKLFF,TGTGCCAGCAGTGTGGTAGGAACAGTCAATGATGCGGAAAAACTGTTTTTT
few,TRBV14,TRBJ1-3,-,CASSQVDISSGNTIYF,TGTGCCAGCAGCCAAGTAGACATTTCCTCTGGAAACACCATATATTTT
-,TRBV6-5,TRBJ1-2,TRBD1,CASSRQGNGYTF,TGTGCCAGCAGTCGACAGGGCAACGGCTACACCTTC
-,TRBV10-3,TRBJ1-2,TRBD1,CAISDGQGAYGYTF,TGTGCCATCAGTGACGGACAGGGGGCTTACGGCTACACCTTC